The rows below give T cell receptor beta chains drawn from one sample of a study of T cells in Graves' hyperthyroidism and ophthalmopathy. TCRdb re-analysed the multiplex PCR reads in MiXCR, keeping a single row per CDR3 protein. Found here are hundreds of thousands of distinct CDR3 sequences, approximately 15% of them singletons; the top ten hold more than 4.5%. The sample comprised blood. The receptor source for this set is a woman aged 30 to 39 with Graves' hyperthyroidism that later progressed to Graves' ophthalmopathy. CDR3s include the opening cysteine and the closing phenylalanine or tryptophan. Fields, in order: V gene, J gene, D gene, clone size, CDR3 protein, CDR3 DNA. D genes are given only for firm matches. Expanded clones are given a class, and other clones once, few, many or no size at all.

V gene: TRBV7-3
J gene: TRBJ1-2
D gene: TRBD1
clone size: many
CDR3 protein: CASSLSGQNYGYTF
CDR3 DNA: TGTGCCAGCAGCCTATCGGGACAGAACTATGGCTACACCTTC

V gene: TRBV20-1
J gene: TRBJ2-5
D gene: -
clone size: many
CDR3 protein: CSARKDLIAETQYF
CDR3 DNA: TGCAGTGCTAGAAAGGACCTCATAGCGGAGACCCAGTACTTC

V gene: TRBV30
J gene: TRBJ1-3
D gene: -
clone size: many
CDR3 protein: CAWSVPMGLPGSGNTIYF
CDR3 DNA: TGTGCCTGGAGTGTACCGATGGGACTTCCCGGCTCTGGAAACACCATATATTTT

V gene: TRBV30
J gene: TRBJ1-2
D gene: -
clone size: many
CDR3 protein: CAWLDPSRHYGYTF
CDR3 DNA: TGTGCCTGGTTAGACCCTTCCCGGCACTATGGCTACACCTTC

V gene: TRBV12-3/TRBV12-4
J gene: TRBJ2-1
D gene: -
clone size: many
CDR3 protein: CASGRVLPGFYNEQFF
CDR3 DNA: TGTGCCAGCGGCAGAGTCCTCCCCGGGTTCTACAATGAGCAGTTCTTC

V gene: TRBV7-8
J gene: TRBJ2-7
D gene: -
clone size: -
CDR3 protein: CASSLAYPQGRYYEQYF
CDR3 DNA: TGTGCCAGCAGCTTAGCGTACCCCCAGGGGCGGTACTACGAGCAGTACTTC

V gene: TRBV3-1
J gene: TRBJ1-4
D gene: TRBD1
clone size: many
CDR3 protein: CASSGTEVKLFF
CDR3 DNA: TGTGCCAGCAGCGGGACAGAGGTAAAACTGTTTTTT

V gene: TRBV2
J gene: TRBJ1-4
D gene: -
clone size: -
CDR3 protein: CASSERGRNEKLFF
CDR3 DNA: TGTGCCAGCAGTGAACGGGGTAGGAATGAAAAACTGTTTTTT

V gene: TRBV4-3
J gene: TRBJ2-7
D gene: TRBD2
clone size: -
CDR3 protein: CASSQDPIGTSGWRAYEQYF
CDR3 DNA: TGCGCCAGCAGCCAAGATCCAATCGGGACTAGCGGGTGGAGGGCCTACGAGCAGTACTTC

V gene: TRBV11-2
J gene: TRBJ2-5
D gene: TRBD2
clone size: many
CDR3 protein: CASSPGTSGRQETQYF
CDR3 DNA: TGTGCCAGCAGCCCAGGGACTAGCGGGAGACAAGAGACCCAGTACTTC

V gene: TRBV18
J gene: TRBJ2-7
D gene: TRBD2
clone size: many
CDR3 protein: CASVGGSLAGFEQYF
CDR3 DNA: TGTGCCAGCGTGGGGGGGTCGCTAGCGGGATTTGAGCAGTACTTC

V gene: TRBV28
J gene: TRBJ2-2
D gene: TRBD2
clone size: few
CDR3 protein: CASNFAGGRGGELFF
CDR3 DNA: TGTGCCAGCAATTTCGCGGGAGGCCGGGGCGGGGAGCTGTTTTTT

V gene: TRBV6-1
J gene: TRBJ2-7
D gene: -
clone size: -
CDR3 protein: CASSEIGHRYEQYF
CDR3 DNA: TGTGCCAGCAGTGAAATAGGGCACCGCTACGAGCAGTACTTC

V gene: TRBV6-1
J gene: TRBJ2-1
D gene: -
clone size: few
CDR3 protein: CASSEGVLVRGSYNEQFF
CDR3 DNA: TGTGCCAGCAGTGAAGGGGTATTGGTGAGGGGCTCCTACAATGAGCAGTTCTTC

V gene: TRBV28
J gene: TRBJ1-2
D gene: -
clone size: many
CDR3 protein: CASGQIKTANYGYTF
CDR3 DNA: TGTGCCAGCGGTCAAATTAAGACGGCTAACTATGGCTACACCTTC

V gene: TRBV27
J gene: TRBJ1-6
D gene: -
clone size: many
CDR3 protein: CASRSDLGGSPLHF
CDR3 DNA: TGTGCCAGCAGGAGCGACCTGGGAGGCTCACCCCTCCACTTT

V gene: TRBV3-1
J gene: TRBJ1-4
D gene: -
clone size: many
CDR3 protein: CASSRGDSTNEKLFF
CDR3 DNA: TGTGCCAGCAGCCGTGGGGACTCAACTAATGAAAAACTGTTTTTT

V gene: TRBV2
J gene: TRBJ2-1
D gene: -
clone size: -
CDR3 protein: CASSAGVDEQFF
CDR3 DNA: TGTGCCAGCAGTGCCGGGGTGGATGAGCAGTTCTTC

V gene: TRBV5-1
J gene: TRBJ1-1
D gene: TRBD1
clone size: -
CDR3 protein: CASSLAGIRGRFPEAFF
CDR3 DNA: TGCGCCAGCAGCTTGGCGGGGATCAGGGGGCGCTTCCCTGAAGCTTTCTTT

V gene: TRBV7-9
J gene: TRBJ2-2
D gene: -
clone size: many
CDR3 protein: CASSFPATNTGELFF
CDR3 DNA: TGTGCCAGCAGCTTTCCAGCTACGAACACCGGGGAGCTGTTTTTT

V gene: TRBV24-1
J gene: TRBJ2-1
D gene: -
clone size: many
CDR3 protein: CATSDLGEQFF
CDR3 DNA: TGTGCCACCAGTGATTTAGGTGAGCAGTTCTTC

V gene: TRBV7-9
J gene: TRBJ2-3
D gene: -
clone size: -
CDR3 protein: CASSPPGGTSTDTQYF
CDR3 DNA: TGTGCCAGCAGCCCCCCTGGAGGAACTAGCACAGATACGCAGTATTTT

V gene: TRBV2
J gene: TRBJ2-1
D gene: -
clone size: many
CDR3 protein: CASPGGRGDEQFF
CDR3 DNA: TGTGCCAGCCCAGGGGGGAGAGGTGATGAGCAGTTCTTC

V gene: TRBV4-1
J gene: TRBJ1-2
D gene: TRBD1
clone size: -
CDR3 protein: CASSQTGVDYGYTF
CDR3 DNA: TGCGCCAGCAGCCAGACAGGGGTTGACTATGGCTACACCTTC

V gene: TRBV27
J gene: TRBJ2-2
D gene: TRBD1
clone size: -
CDR3 protein: CASSLASGQLANTGELFF
CDR3 DNA: TGTGCCAGCAGTTTGGCTTCGGGACAGCTCGCGAACACCGGGGAGCTGTTTTTT

V gene: TRBV28
J gene: TRBJ1-5
D gene: -
clone size: many
CDR3 protein: CASSIDGSNQPQHF
CDR3 DNA: TGTGCCAGCAGTATCGACGGTAGCAATCAGCCCCAGCATTTT

V gene: TRBV12-3/TRBV12-4
J gene: TRBJ1-2
D gene: -
clone size: many
CDR3 protein: CASTEKGKIYGYTF
CDR3 DNA: TGTGCCAGCACCGAGAAGGGGAAGATCTATGGCTACACCTTC

V gene: TRBV2
J gene: TRBJ1-1
D gene: -
clone size: many
CDR3 protein: CASSEGGGQTEAFF
CDR3 DNA: TGTGCCAGCAGTGAAGGGGGGGGCCAGACTGAAGCTTTCTTT

V gene: TRBV25-1
J gene: TRBJ1-4
D gene: TRBD1
clone size: -
CDR3 protein: CASGDRSIGEKLFF
CDR3 DNA: TGTGCCAGCGGGGACAGGTCGATCGGGGAAAAACTGTTTTTT

V gene: TRBV11-3
J gene: TRBJ1-4
D gene: -
clone size: many
CDR3 protein: CASSPMMGEKLFF
CDR3 DNA: TGTGCCAGCAGCCCGATGATGGGCGAAAAACTGTTTTTT

V gene: TRBV19
J gene: TRBJ1-1
D gene: -
clone size: many
CDR3 protein: CASSYTGGSEAFF
CDR3 DNA: TGTGCCAGTAGTTATACAGGAGGGAGTGAAGCTTTCTTT

V gene: TRBV7-2
J gene: TRBJ2-1
D gene: -
clone size: many
CDR3 protein: CASSLAGPPFNEQFF
CDR3 DNA: TGTGCCAGCAGCTTAGCGGGGCCCCCATTCAATGAGCAGTTCTTC

V gene: TRBV5-1
J gene: TRBJ1-4
D gene: TRBD1
clone size: -
CDR3 protein: CASSATGTGGEKLFF
CDR3 DNA: TGCGCCAGCAGCGCGACCGGGACAGGAGGGGAAAAACTGTTTTTT

V gene: TRBV7-9
J gene: TRBJ1-5
D gene: TRBD1
clone size: once
CDR3 protein: CASSFQDRGRGQPQHF
CDR3 DNA: TGTGCCAGCAGCTTTCAGGACAGGGGGAGAGGCCAGCCCCAGCATTTT

V gene: TRBV5-5
J gene: TRBJ1-5
D gene: -
clone size: few
CDR3 protein: CASSPSIGNQPQHF
CDR3 DNA: TGTGCCAGCAGCCCCAGTATCGGGAATCAGCCCCAGCATTTT

V gene: TRBV30
J gene: TRBJ2-7
D gene: -
clone size: -
CDR3 protein: CAWSTFNEQYF
CDR3 DNA: TGTGCCTGGAGCACGTTTAACGAGCAGTACTTC

V gene: TRBV7-9
J gene: TRBJ2-1
D gene: -
clone size: many
CDR3 protein: CASSSPTGQYNEQFF
CDR3 DNA: TGTGCCAGCAGCTCCCCCACCGGACAGTACAATGAGCAGTTCTTC

V gene: TRBV5-1
J gene: TRBJ1-2
D gene: -
clone size: -
CDR3 protein: CASSEPQGVDYGYTF
CDR3 DNA: TGCGCCAGCAGCGAACCCCAGGGAGTCGACTATGGCTACACCTTC

V gene: TRBV20-1
J gene: TRBJ2-7
D gene: -
clone size: many
CDR3 protein: CSAEAPYEQYF
CDR3 DNA: TGCAGTGCTGAGGCCCCGTACGAGCAGTACTTC

V gene: TRBV6-2/TRBV6-3
J gene: TRBJ2-5
D gene: TRBD1
clone size: few
CDR3 protein: CASSWDRGQETQYF
CDR3 DNA: TGTGCCAGCAGTTGGGACAGGGGGCAAGAGACCCAGTACTTC

V gene: TRBV20-1
J gene: TRBJ2-7
D gene: TRBD2
clone size: -
CDR3 protein: CSATGLVYEQYF
CDR3 DNA: TGCAGTGCTACAGGACTAGTGTACGAGCAGTACTTC

V gene: TRBV20-1
J gene: TRBJ2-3
D gene: -
clone size: many
CDR3 protein: CSAPDTSLRDTQYF
CDR3 DNA: TGCAGTGCCCCCGACACCTCACTTAGGGATACGCAGTATTTT

V gene: TRBV20-1
J gene: TRBJ2-3
D gene: -
clone size: few
CDR3 protein: CSASNFRQGADTQYF
CDR3 DNA: TGCAGTGCTAGTAATTTTCGGCAAGGGGCTGATACGCAGTATTTT

V gene: TRBV20-1
J gene: TRBJ2-1
D gene: TRBD2
clone size: many
CDR3 protein: CSARDPLAGNEQFF
CDR3 DNA: TGCAGTGCTAGAGATCCGCTAGCGGGGAATGAGCAGTTCTTC

V gene: TRBV7-3
J gene: TRBJ2-3
D gene: -
clone size: -
CDR3 protein: CASSLGTGGGTDTQYF
CDR3 DNA: TGTGCCAGCAGCCTGGGGACTGGCGGAGGCACAGATACGCAGTATTTT

V gene: TRBV25-1
J gene: TRBJ2-2
D gene: -
clone size: few
CDR3 protein: CASSDLGRSLQGGTGELFF
CDR3 DNA: TGTGCCAGCAGTGATTTAGGGCGGTCCTTGCAGGGGGGGACCGGGGAGCTGTTTTTT

V gene: TRBV5-1
J gene: TRBJ2-7
D gene: -
clone size: few
CDR3 protein: CASSTGAGYEQYF
CDR3 DNA: TGCGCCAGCAGCACGGGTGCTGGATACGAGCAGTACTTC

V gene: TRBV10-2
J gene: TRBJ2-7
D gene: -
clone size: few
CDR3 protein: CASSGQVGEQYF
CDR3 DNA: TGCGCCAGCAGTGGACAGGTCGGCGAGCAGTACTTC

V gene: TRBV7-9
J gene: TRBJ1-5
D gene: -
clone size: many
CDR3 protein: CASSLDARAQPQHF
CDR3 DNA: TGTGCCAGCAGCTTAGACGCGCGGGCGCAGCCCCAGCATTTT

V gene: TRBV20-1
J gene: TRBJ1-2
D gene: -
clone size: many
CDR3 protein: CSARTESNYGYTF
CDR3 DNA: TGCAGTGCCAGGACAGAAAGTAACTATGGCTACACCTTC

V gene: TRBV20-1
J gene: TRBJ1-6
D gene: -
clone size: few
CDR3 protein: CSSRRSSYNSPLHF
CDR3 DNA: TGCAGTTCTCGGAGGAGCTCCTATAATTCACCCCTCCACTTT

V gene: TRBV12-3/TRBV12-4
J gene: TRBJ2-7
D gene: -
clone size: few
CDR3 protein: CASSRGTKEKQYF
CDR3 DNA: TGTGCCAGCAGCCGGGGGACAAAAGAAAAGCAGTACTTC

V gene: TRBV28
J gene: TRBJ2-2
D gene: -
clone size: many
CDR3 protein: CASSRDTGELFF
CDR3 DNA: TGTGCCAGCAGCAGGGATACCGGGGAGCTGTTTTTT

V gene: TRBV27
J gene: TRBJ2-1
D gene: -
clone size: many
CDR3 protein: CASSILGRDNEQFF
CDR3 DNA: TGTGCCAGCAGTATACTCGGACGGGACAATGAGCAGTTCTTC

V gene: TRBV9
J gene: TRBJ1-2
D gene: -
clone size: many
CDR3 protein: CASSGIGTNYGYTF
CDR3 DNA: TGTGCCAGCAGCGGGATCGGGACGAACTATGGCTACACCTTC